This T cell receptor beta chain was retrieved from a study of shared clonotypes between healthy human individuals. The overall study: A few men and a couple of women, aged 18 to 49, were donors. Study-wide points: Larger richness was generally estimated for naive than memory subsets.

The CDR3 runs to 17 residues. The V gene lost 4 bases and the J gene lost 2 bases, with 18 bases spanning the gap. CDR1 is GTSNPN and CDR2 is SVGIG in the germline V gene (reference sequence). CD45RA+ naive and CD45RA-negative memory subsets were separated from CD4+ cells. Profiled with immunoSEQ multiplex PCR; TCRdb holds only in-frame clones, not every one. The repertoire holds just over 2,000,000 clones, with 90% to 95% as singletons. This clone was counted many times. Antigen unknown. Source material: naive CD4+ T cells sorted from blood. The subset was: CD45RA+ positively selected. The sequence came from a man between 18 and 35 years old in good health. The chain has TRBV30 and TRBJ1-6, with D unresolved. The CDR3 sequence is CAWKGRDKPTYNSPLHF. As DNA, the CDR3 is TGTGCCTGGAAGGGTAGGGATAAACCCACCTATAATTCACCCCTCCACTTT.